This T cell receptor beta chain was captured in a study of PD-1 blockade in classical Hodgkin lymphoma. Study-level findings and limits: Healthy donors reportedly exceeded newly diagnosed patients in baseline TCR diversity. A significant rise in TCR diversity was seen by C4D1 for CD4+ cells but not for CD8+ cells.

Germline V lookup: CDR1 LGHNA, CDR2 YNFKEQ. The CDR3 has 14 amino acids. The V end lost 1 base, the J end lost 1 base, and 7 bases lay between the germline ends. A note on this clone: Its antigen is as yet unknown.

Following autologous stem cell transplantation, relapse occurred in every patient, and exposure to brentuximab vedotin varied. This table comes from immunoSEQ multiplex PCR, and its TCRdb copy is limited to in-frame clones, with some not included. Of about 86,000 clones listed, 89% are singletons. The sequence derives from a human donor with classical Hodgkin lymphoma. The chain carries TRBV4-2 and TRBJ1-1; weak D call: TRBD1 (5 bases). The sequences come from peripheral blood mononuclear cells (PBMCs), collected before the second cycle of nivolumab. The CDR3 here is CASSQGDQNTEAFF. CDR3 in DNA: TGTGCCAGCAGCCAAGGGGACCAGAACACTGAAGCTTTCTTT.